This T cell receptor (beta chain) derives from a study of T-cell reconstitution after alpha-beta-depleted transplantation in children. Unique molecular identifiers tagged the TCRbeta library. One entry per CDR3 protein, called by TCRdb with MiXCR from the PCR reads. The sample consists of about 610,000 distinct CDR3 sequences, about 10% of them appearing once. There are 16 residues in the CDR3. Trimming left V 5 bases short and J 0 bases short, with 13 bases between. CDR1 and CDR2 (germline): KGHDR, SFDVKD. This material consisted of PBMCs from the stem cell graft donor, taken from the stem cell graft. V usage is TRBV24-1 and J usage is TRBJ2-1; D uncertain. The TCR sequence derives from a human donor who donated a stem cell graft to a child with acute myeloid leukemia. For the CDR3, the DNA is TGTGCCACCAGTGCCCCGGACGGCAGCTCCTACAATGAGCAGTTCTTC. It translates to CATSAPDGSSYNEQFF.